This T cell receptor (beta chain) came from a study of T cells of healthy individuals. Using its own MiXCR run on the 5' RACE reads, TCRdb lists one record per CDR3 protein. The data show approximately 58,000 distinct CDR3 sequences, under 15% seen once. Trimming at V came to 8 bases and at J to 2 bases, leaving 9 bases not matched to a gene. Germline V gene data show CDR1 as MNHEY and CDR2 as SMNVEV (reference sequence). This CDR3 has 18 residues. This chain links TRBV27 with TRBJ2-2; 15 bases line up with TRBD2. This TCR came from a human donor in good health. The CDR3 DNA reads TGTGCCAGCCGCTTTGGGACTAGCGGGAGGTTCAACACCGGGGAGCTGTTTTTT. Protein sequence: CASRFGTSGRFNTGELFF.